Listed below are T cell receptor beta chains from one sample, sequenced in a study of blood T cell repertoires in COVID-19. Only in-frame clones appear in the TCRdb table, and some are missing; sequencing was by immunoSEQ multiplex PCR. The profile shows around 150,000 clones, 93% of them singletons. Sequencing was performed on peripheral blood. The receptors originated from an older woman with COVID-19, enrolled during active disease. Both conserved end residues are part of each CDR3. The D gene is left open where the match is weak. Where a row states a size, it is once, few, many or the class of an expanded clone; other rows omit it.

v_gene	abundance	j_gene	d_gene	CDR3aa	CDR3nt
TRBV5-4	once	TRBJ1-2	.	CASSRGGGIVDGYTF	TGTGCCAGCAGCAGGGGAGGGGGTATCGTGGATGGCTACACCTTC
TRBV3-1/TRBV3-2	once	TRBJ1-4	.	CASSQVIAGEKLFF	TGTGCCAGCAGCCAAGTGATTGCAGGAGAAAAACTGTTTTTT
TRBV19	.	TRBJ2-5	.	CASSIKRGIQETQYF	TGTGCCAGTAGTATTAAAAGGGGGATCCAAGAGACCCAGTACTTC
TRBV6-5	.	TRBJ2-7	TRBD1	CASSHSTGLSYEQYF	TGTGCCAGCAGCCATTCGACAGGGCTCTCCTACGAGCAGTACTTC
TRBV5-1	.	TRBJ2-7	.	CASSLEFGNTYEQYF	TGCGCCAGCAGCTTGGAATTCGGGAACACCTACGAGCAGTACTTC
TRBV7-2	.	TRBJ1-3	.	CASSSPTKSSGNTIYF	TGTGCCAGCAGCTCGCCAACGAAGAGCTCTGGAAACACCATATATTTT
TRBV19	.	TRBJ1-2	TRBD1	CASSLQGARAYGYTF	TGTGCCAGTAGTTTACAGGGGGCCCGGGCCTATGGCTACACCTTC
TRBV11-2	.	TRBJ2-7	TRBD1	CASSPIRGTGGEQYF	TGTGCCAGCAGCCCGATAAGGGGTACAGGGGGCGAGCAGTACTTC
TRBV12-3/TRBV12-4	.	TRBJ1-4	TRBD1	CASLARQGEKLFF	TGTGCCAGCCTCGCTCGACAGGGAGAAAAACTGTTTTTT
TRBV18	once	TRBJ2-1	.	CASSLNNEQFF	TGTGCCAGCTCCCTAAACAATGAGCAGTTCTTC
TRBV7-2	.	TRBJ1-4	TRBD1	CASSSLTGGGEKLFF	TGTGCCAGCAGCTCGCTTACAGGGGGAGGGGAAAAACTGTTTTTT
TRBV15	.	TRBJ1-5	.	CATSAPGGNQPQHF	TGTGCCACCAGCGCCCCAGGGGGCAATCAGCCCCAGCATTTT
TRBV12-3/TRBV12-4	.	TRBJ1-1	.	CASSLLTGEAFF	TGTGCCAGCAGTCTCCTGACAGGAGAAGCTTTCTTT
TRBV9	.	TRBJ2-2	TRBD2	CASSEGLQHTGELFF	TGTGCCAGCAGCGAGGGACTACAGCACACCGGGGAGCTGTTTTTT
TRBV4-2	once	TRBJ1-1	TRBD1	CASSQDRQGASNTEAFF	TGTGCCAGCAGCCAAGATAGGCAGGGGGCTTCGAACACTGAAGCTTTCTTT
TRBV4-3	once	TRBJ1-2	TRBD1	CASSQEAYRGANYGYTF	TGCGCCAGCAGCCAAGAGGCCTACAGGGGGGCTAACTATGGCTACACCTTC
TRBV5-6	.	TRBJ1-2	.	CASSLDSPGHMNYGYTF	TGTGCCAGCAGCTTGGACAGCCCGGGACATATGAACTATGGCTACACCTTC
TRBV7-2	.	TRBJ1-2	TRBD1	CASSLLGGRGHNGYTF	TGTGCCAGCAGCTTATTAGGGGGCAGGGGGCACAATGGCTACACCTTC
TRBV6-5	once	TRBJ1-2	TRBD1	CASTFLGTGDYGYTF	TGTGCCAGCACGTTTTTGGGGACAGGGGACTATGGCTACACCTTC
TRBV4-2	.	TRBJ1-2	.	CASSHNVQGRGYGYTF	TGTGCCAGCAGCCACAATGTGCAGGGCAGGGGTTATGGCTACACCTTC
TRBV6-2/TRBV6-3	.	TRBJ1-1	TRBD1	CASSLPEDRGNTEAFF	TGTGCCAGCAGTCTACCCGAGGACAGGGGTAATACTGAAGCTTTCTTT
TRBV6-5	.	TRBJ2-2	.	CASSRTANTGELFF	TGTGCCAGCAGCCGGACAGCTAACACCGGGGAGCTGTTTTTT
TRBV5-1	.	TRBJ1-2	TRBD1	CASSPQTGGPFYGYTF	TGCGCCAGCAGCCCCCAGACAGGGGGGCCCTTCTATGGCTACACCTTC
TRBV7-7	.	TRBJ2-3	TRBD1	CASSLGGQAGDTQYF	TGTGCCAGCAGCTTAGGAGGACAGGCTGGAGATACGCAGTATTTT
TRBV6-2/TRBV6-3	once	TRBJ2-1	TRBD2	CASSPGLASINEQFF	TGTGCCAGCAGCCCTGGACTAGCATCAATCAATGAGCAGTTCTTC
TRBV6-2/TRBV6-3	once	TRBJ1-4	TRBD1	CASSGGTVGEGKLFF	TGTGCCAGCAGTGGTGGGACAGTCGGCGAGGGGAAACTGTTTTTT
TRBV6-5	once	TRBJ2-7	TRBD1	CASSYSGGFSYEQYF	TGTGCCAGCAGTTACTCAGGGGGCTTCTCCTACGAGCAGTACTTC
TRBV12-3/TRBV12-4	.	TRBJ1-1	TRBD1	CASIFTGVGEAFF	TGTGCCAGCATTTTTACAGGGGTTGGTGAAGCTTTCTTT
TRBV4-3	.	TRBJ1-2	.	CASSQDATAEYGYTF	TGCGCCAGCAGCCAAGACGCCACCGCGGAGTATGGCTACACCTTC
TRBV6-6	.	TRBJ2-1	TRBD1	CASRETGQGYNEQFF	TGTGCCAGCAGAGAGACGGGACAGGGTTACAATGAGCAGTTCTTC
TRBV9	.	TRBJ1-6	.	CASSVGNRVDNSPLHF	TGTGCCAGCAGCGTAGGGAACAGGGTAGACAATTCACCCCTCCACTTT
TRBV11-2	.	TRBJ2-1	.	CASSLGSGGQGEQFF	TGTGCCAGCAGCTTAGGCTCAGGGGGGCAGGGTGAGCAGTTCTTC
TRBV19	.	TRBJ1-2	.	CATGLGGGYGYTF	TGTGCCACTGGCCTGGGGGGTGGCTATGGCTACACCTTC
TRBV7-3	.	TRBJ2-1	TRBD1	CASSWGQGSYNEQFF	TGTGCCAGCAGCTGGGGACAGGGGTCCTACAATGAGCAGTTCTTC
TRBV10-3	.	TRBJ1-2	TRBD1	CATPTGVGGYTF	TGTGCCACCCCGACAGGGGTAGGGGGCTACACCTTC
TRBV20-1	.	TRBJ2-7	TRBD2	CSARATSAQYF	TGCAGTGCTAGAGCGACTAGCGCGCAGTACTTC
TRBV4-3	.	TRBJ2-4	TRBD1	CASSLQTGAKNIQYF	TGCGCCAGCAGCCTCCAGACAGGGGCCAAAAACATTCAGTACTTC
TRBV6-5	.	TRBJ1-1	.	CASSYWGENTEAFF	TGTGCCAGCAGTTATTGGGGGGAGAACACTGAAGCTTTCTTT
TRBV14	.	TRBJ1-2	.	CASSPLYLAYGYTF	TGTGCCAGCAGCCCCCTTTACCTGGCCTATGGCTACACCTTC
TRBV6-5	.	TRBJ2-3	.	CASKGWSQALDTQYF	TGTGCCAGCAAGGGGTGGTCACAGGCGCTCGATACGCAGTATTTT
TRBV9	.	TRBJ2-1	.	CASSVQGYNEQFF	TGTGCCAGCAGCGTACAGGGCTACAATGAGCAGTTCTTC
TRBV2	.	TRBJ1-3	.	CASSTQGNTIYF	TGTGCCAGCAGTACTCAGGGGAACACCATATATTTT
TRBV2	.	TRBJ2-2	.	CASGRIGAVNTGELFF	TGTGCCAGCGGACGAATAGGGGCTGTGAACACCGGGGAGCTGTTTTTT
TRBV6-5	once	TRBJ1-1	.	CASTPHGMNTEAFF	TGTGCCAGCACCCCACACGGGATGAACACTGAAGCTTTCTTT
TRBV7-2	.	TRBJ2-1	TRBD2	CASSLMTSGGASNEQFF	TGTGCCAGCAGCTTAATGACTAGCGGGGGGGCGAGCAATGAGCAGTTCTTC
TRBV20-1	.	TRBJ1-2	.	CSARDTGGYTF	TGCAGTGCTAGAGACACGGGTGGCTACACCTTC
TRBV7-9	.	TRBJ1-3	.	CASSSASGNTIYF	TGTGCCAGCAGCTCCGCCAGTGGAAACACCATATATTTT
TRBV3-1/TRBV3-2	.	TRBJ1-5	.	CASSQDPYRVNSNQPQHF	TGTGCCAGCAGCCAAGACCCGTACAGGGTGAATAGCAATCAGCCCCAGCATTTT
TRBV18	.	TRBJ2-7	TRBD1	CASSPRQGHEQYF	TGTGCCAGCTCACCCAGACAGGGACACGAGCAGTACTTC
TRBV2	.	TRBJ1-5	TRBD1	CASMWDRGNNQPQHF	TGTGCCAGCATGTGGGACAGGGGTAACAATCAGCCCCAGCATTTT
TRBV9	few	TRBJ2-7	.	CASSVGVQTGTYEQYF	TGTGCCAGCAGCGTAGGGGTCCAAACGGGGACCTACGAGCAGTACTTC
TRBV7-9	.	TRBJ1-1	.	CASSPRTVSEHGNTEAFF	TGTGCCAGCAGCCCCCGGACAGTCTCAGAGCATGGAAACACTGAAGCTTTCTTT
TRBV13	.	TRBJ1-1	.	CASSLSAGPNTEAFF	TGTGCCAGCAGCTTATCGGCAGGGCCGAACACTGAAGCTTTCTTT
TRBV9	.	TRBJ2-3	.	CASSVDQSTDTQYF	TGTGCCAGCAGCGTAGATCAGTCCACAGATACGCAGTATTTT
TRBV7-3	.	TRBJ2-1	.	CASSLYSYNEQFF	TGTGCCAGCAGCTTATACTCCTACAATGAGCAGTTCTTC
TRBV3-1/TRBV3-2	.	TRBJ2-1	TRBD2	CASSHQRGGTSRGNEQFF	TGTGCCAGCAGCCATCAAAGGGGAGGGACTAGTCGTGGCAATGAGCAGTTCTTC
TRBV27	.	TRBJ1-2	.	CASSFKGGQGRAYGYTF	TGTGCCAGCAGTTTTAAGGGGGGGCAGGGCCGTGCGTATGGCTACACCTTC